This entry features one T cell receptor beta chain sequence. Its antigen is as yet unknown. This entry comes from a study of response to subunit inactivated influenza vaccine. Each CDR3 protein gets one entry after TCRdb re-called the RT-PCR reads with MiXCR. Of over 400,000 distinct CDR3 sequences in the sample, under 15% were seen once. The CDR3 extends over 15 amino acids. The trim removed 7 bases at V and 10 bases at J, leaving 10 bases unmatched. General study results and limits: The study's authors posited that every seasonal influenza vaccination enlists few new T cells.

This TCR was sampled from a man aged 45 to 65 who received an inactivated influenza vaccine. The chain joins TRBV12-3 or TRBV12-4 to TRBJ2-1; TRBD2 matches 13 bases. The specimen was PBMCs from blood, collected about 40 days after vaccination. CDR3: CASTGLAGVVGEQFF. CDR3 nucleotide sequence: TGTGCCAGCACCGGACTAGCGGGGGTGGTTGGGGAGCAGTTCTTC.